This T cell receptor (beta chain) was captured in a study of cytomegalovirus exposure and HLA in healthy donors. Whole-study findings and limits: Reports described diagnosis of cytomegalovirus status by the classifier as highly specific and sensitive. The study listed 150 to 200 cytomegalovirus-associated TCR beta chains. Several of the most significant clusters appeared, in a later analysis, to be linked to common viral pathogens. Later analysis identified around 15,000 TCR beta sequences associated with HLA alleles, using a false discovery rate threshold of 0.05.

PCR employed 60 Vbeta and 13 Jbeta primers. The protocol was immunoSEQ multiplex PCR, while the TCRdb copy is restricted to in-frame clones and leaves out a portion. Among approximately 190,000 clones listed, 82% were seen once. With regard to this clone: Its target is not known.

The J segment lost 2 bases and the V segment lost 5 bases, leaving 2 bases of the junction unmatched. The CDR3 contains 14 residues. Germline V gene lookup returns CDR1 SGHRS and CDR2 YFSETQ. This sequence originates from a woman aged 18-29 years in good health and CMV-seronegative. The rearrangement joins TRBV5-1 to TRBJ2-3, with 10 bases that match TRBD2. Source material: PBMCs. The CDR3 loop reads CASRLAGITDTQYF. The CDR3 region has the DNA TGCGCCAGCAGACTAGCGGGAATCACAGATACGCAGTATTTT. Full variable domain (rest looked up from reference TRBV5-1 and TRBJ2-3): KAGVTQTPRYLIKTRGQQVTLSCSPISGHRSVSWYQQTPGQGLQFLFEYFSETQRNKGNFPGRFSGRQFSNSRSEMNVSTLELGDSALYLCASRLAGITDTQYFGPGTRLTVL.